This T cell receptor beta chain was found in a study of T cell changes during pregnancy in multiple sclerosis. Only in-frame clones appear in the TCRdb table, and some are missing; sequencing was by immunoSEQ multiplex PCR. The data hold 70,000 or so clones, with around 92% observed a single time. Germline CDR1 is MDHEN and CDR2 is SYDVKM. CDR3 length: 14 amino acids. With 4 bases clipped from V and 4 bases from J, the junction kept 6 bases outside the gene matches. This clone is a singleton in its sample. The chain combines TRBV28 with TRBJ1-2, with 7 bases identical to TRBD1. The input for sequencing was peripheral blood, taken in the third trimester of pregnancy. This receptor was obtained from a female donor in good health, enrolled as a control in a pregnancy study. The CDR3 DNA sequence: TGTGCCAGCAGTTCTGACAGGGTTGGCTATGGCTACACCTTC. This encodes CASSSDRVGYGYTF.